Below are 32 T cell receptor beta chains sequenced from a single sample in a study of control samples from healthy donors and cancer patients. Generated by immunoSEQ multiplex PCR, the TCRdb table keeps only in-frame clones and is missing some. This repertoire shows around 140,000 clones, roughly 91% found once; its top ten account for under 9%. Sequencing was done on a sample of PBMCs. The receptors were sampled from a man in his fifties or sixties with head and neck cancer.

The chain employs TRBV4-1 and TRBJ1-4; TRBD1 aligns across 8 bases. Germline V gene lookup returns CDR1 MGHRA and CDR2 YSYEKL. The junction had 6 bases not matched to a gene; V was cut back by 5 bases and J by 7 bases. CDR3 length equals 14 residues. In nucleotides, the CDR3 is TGCGCCAGCAGCTCGGACAGGGTTCGTGAAAAACTGTTTTTT. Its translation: CASSSDRVREKLFF.

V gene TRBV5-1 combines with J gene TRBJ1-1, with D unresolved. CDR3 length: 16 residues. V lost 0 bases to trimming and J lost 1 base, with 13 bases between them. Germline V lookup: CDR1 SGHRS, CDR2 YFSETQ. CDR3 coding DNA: TGCGCCAGCAGCTTGGCCAGACGCAGACGGAACACTGAAGCTTTCTTT. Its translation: CASSLARRRRNTEAFF.

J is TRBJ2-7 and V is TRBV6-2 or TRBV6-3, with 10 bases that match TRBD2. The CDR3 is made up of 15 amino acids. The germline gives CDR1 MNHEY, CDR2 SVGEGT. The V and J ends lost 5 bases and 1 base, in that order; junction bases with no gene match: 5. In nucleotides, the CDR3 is TGTGCCAGCAGTAAACTAGCGGGGTTGTCCTACGAGCAGTACTTC. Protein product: CASSKLAGLSYEQYF.

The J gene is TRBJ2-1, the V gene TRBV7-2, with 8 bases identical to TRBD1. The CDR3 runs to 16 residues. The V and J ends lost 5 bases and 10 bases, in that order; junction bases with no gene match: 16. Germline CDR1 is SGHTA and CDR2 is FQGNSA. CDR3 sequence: CASSPFPGGGRGEQFF. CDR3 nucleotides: TGTGCCAGCAGCCCCTTCCCAGGGGGCGGGCGAGGCGAGCAGTTCTTC.

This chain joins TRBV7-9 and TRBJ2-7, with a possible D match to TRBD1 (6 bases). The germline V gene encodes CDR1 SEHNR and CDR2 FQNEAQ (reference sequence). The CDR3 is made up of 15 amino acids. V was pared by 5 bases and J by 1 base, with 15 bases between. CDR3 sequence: CASSMVMRGSYEQYF. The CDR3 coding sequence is TGTGCCAGCAGCATGGTTATGAGGGGGTCCTACGAGCAGTACTTC.

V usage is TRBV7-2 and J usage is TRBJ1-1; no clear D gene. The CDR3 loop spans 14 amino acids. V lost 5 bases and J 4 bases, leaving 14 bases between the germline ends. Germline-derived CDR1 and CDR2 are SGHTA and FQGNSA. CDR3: CASSRPRGGTEAFF. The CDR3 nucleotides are TGTGCCAGCAGCCGTCCCAGAGGAGGCACTGAAGCTTTCTTT.

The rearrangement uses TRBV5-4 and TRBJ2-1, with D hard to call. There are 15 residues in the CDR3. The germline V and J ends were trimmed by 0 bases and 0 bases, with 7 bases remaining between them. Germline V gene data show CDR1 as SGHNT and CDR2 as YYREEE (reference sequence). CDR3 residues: CASSLDPSSYNEQFF. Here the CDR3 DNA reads TGTGCCAGCAGCTTGGACCCGAGCTCCTACAATGAGCAGTTCTTC.

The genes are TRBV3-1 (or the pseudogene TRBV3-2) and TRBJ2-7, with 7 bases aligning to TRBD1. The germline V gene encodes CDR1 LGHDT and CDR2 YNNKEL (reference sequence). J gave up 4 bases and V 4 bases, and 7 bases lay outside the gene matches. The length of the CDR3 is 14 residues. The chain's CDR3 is CASSLPGQTYEQYF. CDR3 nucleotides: TGTGCCAGCAGCCTACCGGGACAGACATACGAGCAGTACTTC.

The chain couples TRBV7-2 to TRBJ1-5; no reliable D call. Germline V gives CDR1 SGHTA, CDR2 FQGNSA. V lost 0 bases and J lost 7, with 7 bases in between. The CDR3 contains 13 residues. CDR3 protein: CASSLALEQPQHF. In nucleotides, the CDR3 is TGTGCCAGCAGCTTAGCCCTGGAACAGCCCCAGCATTTT.

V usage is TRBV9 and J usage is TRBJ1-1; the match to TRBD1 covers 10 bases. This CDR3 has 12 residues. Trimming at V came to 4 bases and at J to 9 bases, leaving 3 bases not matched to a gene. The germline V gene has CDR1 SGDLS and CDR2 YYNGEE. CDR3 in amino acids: CASSPTGGQAFF. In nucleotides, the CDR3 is TGTGCCAGCAGCCCGACAGGGGGCCAAGCTTTCTTT.

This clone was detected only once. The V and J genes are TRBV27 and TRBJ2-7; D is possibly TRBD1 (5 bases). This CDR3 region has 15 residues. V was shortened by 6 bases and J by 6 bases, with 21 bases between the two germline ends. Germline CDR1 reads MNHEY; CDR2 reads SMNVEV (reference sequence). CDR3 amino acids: CASRRPDSRYVEQYF. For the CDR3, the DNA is TGTGCCAGCAGACGTCCCGACAGCCGTTACGTCGAGCAGTACTTC.

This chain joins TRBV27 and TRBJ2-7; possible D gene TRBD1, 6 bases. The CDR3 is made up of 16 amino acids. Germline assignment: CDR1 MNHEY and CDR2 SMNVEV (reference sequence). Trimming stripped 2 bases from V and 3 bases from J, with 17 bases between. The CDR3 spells CASSLQGTQRHYEQYF. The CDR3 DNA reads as TGTGCCAGCAGTTTACAGGGGACCCAAAGACACTACGAGCAGTACTTC.

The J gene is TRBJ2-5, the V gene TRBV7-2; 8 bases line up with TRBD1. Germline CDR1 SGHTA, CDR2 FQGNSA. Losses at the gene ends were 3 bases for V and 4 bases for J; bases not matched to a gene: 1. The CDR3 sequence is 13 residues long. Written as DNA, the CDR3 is TGTGCCAGCAGCTTTGGACAGGGAGAGACCCAGTACTTC. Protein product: CASSFGQGETQYF.

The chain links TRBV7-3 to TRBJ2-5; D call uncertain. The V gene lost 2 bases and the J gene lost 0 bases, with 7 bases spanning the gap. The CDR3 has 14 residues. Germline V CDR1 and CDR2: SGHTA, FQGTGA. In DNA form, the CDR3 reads TGTGCCAGCAGCTTAGCCACCAACCAAGAGACCCAGTACTTC. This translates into CASSLATNQETQYF.

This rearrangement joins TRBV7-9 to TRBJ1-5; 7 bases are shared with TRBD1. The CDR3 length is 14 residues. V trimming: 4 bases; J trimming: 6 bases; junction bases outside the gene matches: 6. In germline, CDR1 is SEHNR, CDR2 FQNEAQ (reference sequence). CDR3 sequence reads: CASSSTRDSQPQHF. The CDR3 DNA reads TGTGCCAGCAGCTCGACCAGGGACAGTCAGCCCCAGCATTTT.

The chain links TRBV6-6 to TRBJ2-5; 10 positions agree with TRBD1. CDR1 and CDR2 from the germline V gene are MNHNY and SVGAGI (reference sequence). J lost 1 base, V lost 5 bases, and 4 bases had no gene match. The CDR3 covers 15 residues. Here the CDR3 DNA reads TGTGCCAGCAGTCGGACAGGGGGAGGCCAAGAGACCCAGTACTTC. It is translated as CASSRTGGGQETQYF.

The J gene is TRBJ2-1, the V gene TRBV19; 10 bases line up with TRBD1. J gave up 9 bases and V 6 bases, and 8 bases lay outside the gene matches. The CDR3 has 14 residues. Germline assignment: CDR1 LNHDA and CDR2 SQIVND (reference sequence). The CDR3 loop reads CASRPGTGVGEQFF. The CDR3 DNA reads TGTGCCAGTAGACCCGGGACAGGGGTTGGTGAGCAGTTCTTC.

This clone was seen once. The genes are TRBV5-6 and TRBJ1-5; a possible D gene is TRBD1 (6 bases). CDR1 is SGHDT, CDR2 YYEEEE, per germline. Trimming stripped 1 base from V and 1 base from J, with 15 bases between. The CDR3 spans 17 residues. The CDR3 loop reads CASSLLTGGGSNQPQHF. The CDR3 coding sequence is TGTGCCAGCAGCTTGTTAACCGGGGGCGGGAGCAATCAGCCCCAGCATTTT.

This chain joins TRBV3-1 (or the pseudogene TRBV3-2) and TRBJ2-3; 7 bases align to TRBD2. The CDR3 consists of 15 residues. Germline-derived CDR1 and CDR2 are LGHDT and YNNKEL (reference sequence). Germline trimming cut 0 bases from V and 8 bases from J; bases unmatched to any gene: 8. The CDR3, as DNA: TGTGCCAGCAGCCAAGATAATCTAGCGGCCTCTACGCAGTATTTT. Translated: CASSQDNLAASTQYF.

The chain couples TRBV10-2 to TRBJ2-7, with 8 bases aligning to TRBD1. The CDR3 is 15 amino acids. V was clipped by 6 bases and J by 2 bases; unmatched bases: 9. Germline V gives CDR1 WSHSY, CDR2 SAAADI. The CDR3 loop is CASRIMDRAPYEQYF. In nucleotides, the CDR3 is TGCGCCAGCAGGATCATGGACAGGGCCCCCTACGAGCAGTACTTC.

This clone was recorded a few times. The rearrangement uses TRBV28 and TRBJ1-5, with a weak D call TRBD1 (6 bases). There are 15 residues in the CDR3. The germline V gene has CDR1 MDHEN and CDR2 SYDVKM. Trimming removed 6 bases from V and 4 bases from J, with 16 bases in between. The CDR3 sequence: CASRRVRDRNQPQHF. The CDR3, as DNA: TGTGCCAGCAGGCGGGTTCGCGACAGGAATCAGCCCCAGCATTTT.

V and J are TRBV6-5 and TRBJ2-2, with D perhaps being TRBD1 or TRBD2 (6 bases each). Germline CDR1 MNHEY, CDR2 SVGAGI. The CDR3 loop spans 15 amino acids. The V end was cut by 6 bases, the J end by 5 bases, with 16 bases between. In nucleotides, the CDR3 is TGTGCCAGCAGGAGGGGGACTGAACTGACCGGGGAGCTGTTTTTT. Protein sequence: CASRRGTELTGELFF.

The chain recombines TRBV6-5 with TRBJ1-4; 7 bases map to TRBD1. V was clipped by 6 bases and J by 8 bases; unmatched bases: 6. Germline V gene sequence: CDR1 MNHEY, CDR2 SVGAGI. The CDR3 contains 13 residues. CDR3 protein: CASSRRGDEKLFF. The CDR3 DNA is TGTGCCAGCAGCCGCAGGGGGGACGAAAAACTGTTTTTT.

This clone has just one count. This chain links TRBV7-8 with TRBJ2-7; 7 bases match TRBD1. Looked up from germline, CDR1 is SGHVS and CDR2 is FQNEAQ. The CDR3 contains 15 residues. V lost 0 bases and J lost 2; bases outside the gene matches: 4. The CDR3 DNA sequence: TGTGCCAGCAGCTTAGCGGTAACAGGGGCCTACGAGCAGTACTTC. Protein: CASSLAVTGAYEQYF.

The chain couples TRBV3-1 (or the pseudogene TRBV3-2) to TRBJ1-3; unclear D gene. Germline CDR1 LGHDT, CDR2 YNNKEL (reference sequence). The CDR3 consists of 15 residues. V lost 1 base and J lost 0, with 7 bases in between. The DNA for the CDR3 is TGTGCCAGCAGCCAAGGGTTCCGCTCTGGAAACACCATATATTTT. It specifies CASSQGFRSGNTIYF.

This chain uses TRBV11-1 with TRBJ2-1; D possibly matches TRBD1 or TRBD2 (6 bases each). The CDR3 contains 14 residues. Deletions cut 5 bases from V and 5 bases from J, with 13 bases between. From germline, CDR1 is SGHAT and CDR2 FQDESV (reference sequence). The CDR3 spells CASSPGGSNNEQFF. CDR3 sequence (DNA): TGTGCCAGCAGCCCCGGGGGCTCGAACAATGAGCAGTTCTTC.

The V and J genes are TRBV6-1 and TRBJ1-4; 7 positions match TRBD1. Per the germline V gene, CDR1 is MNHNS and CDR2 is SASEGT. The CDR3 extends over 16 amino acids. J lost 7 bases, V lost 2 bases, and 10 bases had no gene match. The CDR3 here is CASSELRQGGAEKLFF. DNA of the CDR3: TGTGCCAGCAGTGAATTGAGACAGGGAGGAGCTGAAAAACTGTTTTTT.

CDR3 nucleotides: TGCAGCGGGACTTCGAACACCGGGGAGCTGTTTTTT. This gives the protein CSGTSNTGELFF. The gene calls are TRBV29-1 and TRBJ2-2; D is possibly TRBD2 (5 bases). The length of the CDR3 is 12 residues. Germline values: CDR1 SQVTM, CDR2 ANQGSEA. Trimming shortened V by 7 bases and J by 0 bases, and 6 bases separated the two germline ends.

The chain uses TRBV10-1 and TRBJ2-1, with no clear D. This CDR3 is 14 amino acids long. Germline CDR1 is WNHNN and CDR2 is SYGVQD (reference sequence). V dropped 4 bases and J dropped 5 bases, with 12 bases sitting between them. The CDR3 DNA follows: TGCGCCAGCAGTGGTCTGGTTGGAAACAATGAGCAGTTCTTC. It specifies CASSGLVGNNEQFF.

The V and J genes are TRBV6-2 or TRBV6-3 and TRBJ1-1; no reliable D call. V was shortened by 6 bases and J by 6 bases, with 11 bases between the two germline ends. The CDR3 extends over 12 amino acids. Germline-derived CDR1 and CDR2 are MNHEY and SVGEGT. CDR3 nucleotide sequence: TGTGCCAGCAGCTCCGGGCCTCCTGAAGCTTTCTTT. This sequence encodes CASSSGPPEAFF.

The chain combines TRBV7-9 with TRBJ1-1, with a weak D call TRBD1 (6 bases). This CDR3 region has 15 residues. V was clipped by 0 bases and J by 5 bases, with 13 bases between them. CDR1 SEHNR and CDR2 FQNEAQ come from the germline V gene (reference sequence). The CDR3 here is CASSLAVGGWTEAFF. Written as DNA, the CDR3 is TGTGCCAGCAGCTTAGCGGTGGGGGGCTGGACTGAAGCTTTCTTT.

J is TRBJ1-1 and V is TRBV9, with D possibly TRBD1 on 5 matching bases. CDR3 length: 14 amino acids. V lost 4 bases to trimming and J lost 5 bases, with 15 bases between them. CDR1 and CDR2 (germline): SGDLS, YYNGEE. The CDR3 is CASSKTHGGTEAFF. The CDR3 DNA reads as TGTGCCAGCAGCAAGACCCACGGGGGGACTGAAGCTTTCTTT.